These 27 T cell receptor beta chains came from one sample sequenced in a study of blood T cell repertoires in COVID-19 (TCRdb year 2020). The method behind the library was the immunoSEQ multiplex PCR assay. As stored in TCRdb, this immuneACCESS dataset retains in-frame rearrangements with V and J assigned. A fraction of the clones does not appear; measured against another copy, unresolved V genes explain less than half of the discrepancy, and the remainder lacks a known reason. Within this sample are roughly 100,000 clones, with 84% of them counted one time only. Together, the top ten hold approximately 12% of the sample. Sample: peripheral blood. The receptor source for this set is a human donor in a cohort sampled during active or convalescent COVID-19.

The chain links TRBV28 to TRBJ1-2, with TRBD1 matching over 7 bases. Germline loops: CDR1 MDHEN, CDR2 SYDVKM. The CDR3 contains 12 residues. With V trimmed by 8 bases and J by 6 bases, 6 bases remained unmatched. The CDR3 DNA follows: TGTGCCAGCCGCCGAACAGGGGATGGCTACACCTTC. It encodes CASRRTGDGYTF.

This clone was counted a single time. The chain employs TRBV19 and TRBJ1-5; no firm D call. Between the trimmed V and J ends, which lost 6 bases and 1 base, there was a span of 16 bases. The CDR3 is 16 residues long. Germline lookup yields CDR1 LNHDA and CDR2 SQIVND (reference sequence). The CDR3 sequence: CASRPLKPISNQPQHF. CDR3 DNA sequence: TGTGCCAGTAGACCCTTGAAGCCCATAAGCAATCAGCCCCAGCATTTT.

The gene calls are TRBV7-3 and TRBJ2-6, with TRBD1 identical over 7 bases. The germline CDR1 and CDR2 sequences are SGHTA and FQGTGA. J lost 3 bases, V lost 4 bases, and 3 bases had no gene match. The CDR3 is 15 residues long. The CDR3 DNA sequence: TGTGCCAGCAGCTCCGACAGGGTTGGGGCCAACGTCCTGACTTTC. Amino acids: CASSSDRVGANVLTF.

The rearrangement joins TRBV6-2 or TRBV6-3 to TRBJ2-7; 8 nucleotides agree with TRBD2. Germline trimming cut 3 bases from V and 3 bases from J; bases unmatched to any gene: 13. The CDR3 has 17 amino acids. CDR1 and CDR2 (germline): MNHEY, SVGEGT. The CDR3 protein is CASSYSDPGLVGYEQYF. The CDR3 coding sequence is TGTGCCAGCAGTTATTCGGACCCGGGACTAGTAGGCTACGAGCAGTACTTC.

Concerning this clone itself: The junction differs from germline at one of its ends, possibly a read error. V is TRBV7-2 and J is TRBJ1-2; 7 bases align to TRBD1. Germline V gene lookup returns CDR1 SGHTA and CDR2 FQGNSA. The CDR3 length is 12 residues. CDR3 DNA sequence: TGTGCCAGCAGCCCCACGGGACAGTTTAGAAACTTC. This sequence encodes CASSPTGQFRNF.

This chain links TRBV6-1 with TRBJ2-1; maybe TRBD1 (7 bases). V was pared by 2 bases and J by 8 bases, with 13 bases between. The germline V gene has CDR1 MNHNS and CDR2 SASEGT. The CDR3 extends over 14 amino acids. Here the CDR3 DNA reads TGTGCCAGCAGTGAACGTGTCAGGGGGGATGAGCAGTTCTTC. Translation gives CASSERVRGDEQFF.

The rearrangement joins TRBV19 to TRBJ1-5; D call uncertain. The germline gives CDR1 LNHDA, CDR2 SQIVND (reference sequence). Trimming removed 6 bases from V and 8 bases from J, with 11 bases in between. The CDR3 runs 12 residues. The CDR3: CASSRGLEPQHF. The CDR3 DNA reads TGTGCCAGTAGCCGCGGGCTGGAGCCCCAGCATTTT.

In its sample, this clone was seen many times. V and J are TRBV14 and TRBJ1-4, with a weak D call TRBD1 (6 bases). The V and J ends lost 1 base and 8 bases respectively, with 17 bases between them. CDR3 length: 16 residues. Germline lookup yields CDR1 SGHDN and CDR2 FVKESK. CDR3 sequence: CASSQGFTGFGEKLFF. In DNA form, the CDR3 reads TGTGCCAGCAGCCAAGGGTTCACAGGGTTCGGCGAAAAACTGTTTTTT.

V usage is TRBV5-1 and J usage is TRBJ2-3; 7 bases are a match to TRBD2. The CDR3 spans 17 residues. J was trimmed by 0 bases and V by 1 base; bases with no gene match: 8. Germline V gene lookup returns CDR1 SGHRS and CDR2 YFSETQ. CDR3 protein: CASSLWGGQPSTDTQYF. The CDR3 DNA reads as TGCGCCAGCAGCTTGTGGGGGGGTCAGCCAAGCACAGATACGCAGTATTTT.

The V call is TRBV29-1, the J call TRBJ2-3; perhaps TRBD1 as D (6 bases). V lost 2 bases, J lost 1 base, and 19 bases lay in between. Germline V gene data show CDR1 as SQVTM and CDR2 as ANQGSEA. The CDR3 consists of 17 residues. CDR3 residues: CSVEQLRRSGGTDTQYF. CDR3 in DNA: TGCAGCGTTGAACAGTTGAGGAGGTCAGGGGGCACAGATACGCAGTATTTT.

The chain recombines TRBV10-3 with TRBJ2-7; 15 bases align to TRBD2. Per the germline V gene, CDR1 is ENHRY and CDR2 is SYGVKD. CDR3 length: 17 residues. V was clipped by 5 bases and J by 3 bases; unmatched bases: 8. In DNA, the CDR3 is TGTGCCATCAGTACCGGACTAGCGGGGGGGCCGGGCTACGAGCAGTACTTC. Translated, it gives CAISTGLAGGPGYEQYF.

The V gene is TRBV11-2, the J gene TRBJ2-7; TRBD1 is a possible D gene (6 bases). The CDR3 contains 15 residues. Trimming removed 6 bases from V and 5 bases from J, with 20 bases in between. Germline-derived CDR1 and CDR2 are SGHAT and FQNNGV. The CDR3 coding sequence is TGTGCCAGCAGATCAAATACAGGGAATCGGCACGAGCAGTACTTC. It is translated as CASRSNTGNRHEQYF. Supplemented by reference TRBV11-2 and TRBJ2-7, the full variable domain reads EAGVAQSPRYKIIEKRQSVAFWCNPISGHATLYWYQQILGQGPKLLIQFQNNGVVDDSQLPKDRFSAERLKGVDSTLKIQPAKLEDSAVYLCASRSNTGNRHEQYFGPGTRLTVT.

The rearrangement uses TRBV19 and TRBJ1-5; 7 nucleotides line up with TRBD1. Unmatched junction bases numbered 4, after V lost 5 bases and J lost 0 bases. This CDR3 spans 15 amino acids. Per germline, CDR1 LNHDA and CDR2 SQIVND (reference sequence). The CDR3 loop reads CASSRQGISNQPQHF. DNA for the CDR3: TGTGCCAGTAGTCGACAGGGTATTAGCAATCAGCCCCAGCATTTT.

V usage is TRBV6-2 or TRBV6-3 and J usage is TRBJ1-1; 7 bases are a match to TRBD1. J gave up 0 bases and V 4 bases, and 2 bases lay outside the gene matches. Germline-derived CDR1 and CDR2 are MNHEY and SVGEGT. This CDR3 spans 14 amino acids. CDR3 residues: CASSLDRLNTEAFF. The CDR3 nucleotides read TGTGCCAGCAGTTTGGACAGGTTGAACACTGAAGCTTTCTTT.

V gene TRBV9 combines with J gene TRBJ2-3; TRBD2 might be the D (7 bases). The CDR3 consists of 15 residues. The ends were cut back, 3 bases at V and 2 bases at J, with 13 bases in the middle. Per germline, CDR1 SGDLS and CDR2 YYNGEE. CDR3 sequence: CASSAGGGHTDTQYF. CDR3 DNA sequence: TGTGCCAGCAGCGCTGGCGGGGGACACACAGATACGCAGTATTTT.

This rearrangement joins TRBV5-1 to TRBJ2-1; D may be TRBD2 (6 bases). The CDR3 runs 13 residues. V was cut by 6 bases and J by 4 bases, with 11 bases left in between. Per the germline V gene, CDR1 is SGHRS and CDR2 is YFSETQ. CDR3 protein: CASTRDSYNEQFF. For the CDR3, the DNA is TGCGCCAGCACCCGGGACTCTTACAATGAGCAGTTCTTC.

The chain employs TRBV29-1 and TRBJ2-2; D not resolved. The V and J ends lost 6 bases and 4 bases respectively, with 3 bases between them. CDR3 length: 10 amino acids. Germline V CDR1 and CDR2: SQVTM, ANQGSEA. For the CDR3, the DNA is TGCAGCGTGAGCACCGGGGAGCTGTTTTTT. Translating gives CSVSTGELFF.

V is TRBV15 and J is TRBJ1-5, with D perhaps matching TRBD1 (5 bases). The germline CDR1 and CDR2 sequences are LNHNV and YYDKDF (reference sequence). This CDR3 spans 15 amino acids. V shed 1 base and J shed 4 bases, with 11 bases lying between them. The CDR3: CATSRGGTLNQPQHF. CDR3 coding DNA: TGTGCCACCAGCAGAGGGGGCACATTGAATCAGCCCCAGCATTTT.

The chain recombines TRBV19 with TRBJ1-1, with 10 bases aligning to TRBD1. The V gene's germline CDR1 is LNHDA and CDR2 SQIVND (reference sequence). The V gene end was trimmed by 5 bases and the J gene end by 4 bases; junction bases not matched to a gene: 10. CDR3 size: 16 residues. In DNA form, the CDR3 reads TGTGCCAGTAGTCCACACCGGGACAGGGGTGGCACTGAAGCTTTCTTT. Its protein product is CASSPHRDRGGTEAFF.

CDR3 region: CASKGGGRGVNQPQHF. CDR3 coding DNA: TGTGCCAGTAAGGGTGGGGGCAGGGGAGTCAATCAGCCCCAGCATTTT. The V call is TRBV19, the J call TRBJ1-5; a possible D gene is TRBD1 (6 bases). In germline, CDR1 is LNHDA, CDR2 SQIVND (reference sequence). The CDR3 consists of 16 residues. Trimming took off 7 bases at V and 3 bases at J, with 19 bases between the two ends.

The chain uses TRBV7-3 and TRBJ2-3; 7 bases match TRBD2. Germline loops: CDR1 SGHTA, CDR2 FQGTGA. J gave up 1 base and V 2 bases, and 6 bases lay outside the gene matches. This CDR3 comprises 16 residues. The CDR3 loop is CASSLVGGGGTDTQYF. CDR3 in DNA: TGTGCCAGCAGCTTAGTTGGCGGGGGAGGCACAGATACGCAGTATTTT. Combining the CDR3 with reference TRBV7-3 and TRBJ2-3 gives the whole variable domain GAGVSQTPSNKVTEKGKYVELRCDPISGHTALYWYRQSLGQGPEFLIYFQGTGAADDSGLPNDRFFAVRPEGSVSTLKIQRTERGDSAVYLCASSLVGGGGTDTQYFGPGTRLTVL.

This sequence joins TRBV19 and TRBJ2-1; TRBD1 agrees at 8 bases. CDR3 length: 13 amino acids. With 9 bases clipped from V and 5 bases from J, the junction kept 6 bases outside the gene matches. The V gene's germline CDR1 is LNHDA and CDR2 SQIVND (reference sequence). The CDR3, as DNA: TGTGCCAGCTCGGGGACAGGAGACAATGAGCAGTTCTTC. This encodes CASSGTGDNEQFF.

V is TRBV30 and J is TRBJ1-1; maybe TRBD1 (5 bases). The V and J ends lost 1 base and 11 bases respectively, with 17 bases between them. This CDR3 is 13 amino acids long. Germline V gene sequence: CDR1 GTSNPN, CDR2 SVGIG (reference sequence). The CDR3, as DNA: TGTGCCTGGAGTGAGTGTACGGGACTCGGGGCTTTCTTT. Its translation: CAWSECTGLGAFF.

This rearrangement joins TRBV2 to TRBJ2-3; D is possibly TRBD2 (6 bases). Per the germline V gene, CDR1 is SNHLY and CDR2 is FYNNEI. Trimming pared 7 bases from V and 4 bases from J, leaving 12 bases between. The CDR3 sequence is 13 residues long. The CDR3 sequence is CASKPGAPDTQYF. In DNA form, the CDR3 reads TGTGCCAGCAAGCCGGGAGCGCCAGATACGCAGTATTTT.

In this sample, this clone turned up a few times. The chain joins TRBV7-9 to TRBJ1-2, with D maybe TRBD1 (6 bases). The V end lost 5 bases, the J end lost 4 bases, and 14 bases lay between the germline ends. CDR1 is SEHNR and CDR2 is FQNEAQ in the germline V gene (reference sequence). The length of the CDR3 is 14 residues. The CDR3 here is CASSPSTGRYGYTF. For the CDR3, the DNA is TGTGCCAGCAGCCCCTCTACAGGGCGCTATGGCTACACCTTC.

The chain has TRBV7-2 and TRBJ1-2; D possibly corresponds to TRBD1 (5 bases). The germline V gene has CDR1 SGHTA and CDR2 FQGNSA. The CDR3 is made up of 12 amino acids. V was clipped by 0 bases and J by 9 bases, with 8 bases between them. The CDR3 region has the DNA TGTGCCAGCAGCTTAGCTAAGGGGAGCTACACCTTC. Translation gives CASSLAKGSYTF.

The rearrangement joins TRBV5-1 to TRBJ2-3; a weak D match, TRBD2 (6 bases). Germline V lookup: CDR1 SGHRS, CDR2 YFSETQ. The CDR3 contains 13 residues. Between the trimmed V and J ends, which lost 2 bases and 5 bases, there was a span of 9 bases. CDR3 nucleotides: TGCGCCAGCAGCTTCGGGGGTATAGATACGCAGTATTTT. It encodes CASSFGGIDTQYF.